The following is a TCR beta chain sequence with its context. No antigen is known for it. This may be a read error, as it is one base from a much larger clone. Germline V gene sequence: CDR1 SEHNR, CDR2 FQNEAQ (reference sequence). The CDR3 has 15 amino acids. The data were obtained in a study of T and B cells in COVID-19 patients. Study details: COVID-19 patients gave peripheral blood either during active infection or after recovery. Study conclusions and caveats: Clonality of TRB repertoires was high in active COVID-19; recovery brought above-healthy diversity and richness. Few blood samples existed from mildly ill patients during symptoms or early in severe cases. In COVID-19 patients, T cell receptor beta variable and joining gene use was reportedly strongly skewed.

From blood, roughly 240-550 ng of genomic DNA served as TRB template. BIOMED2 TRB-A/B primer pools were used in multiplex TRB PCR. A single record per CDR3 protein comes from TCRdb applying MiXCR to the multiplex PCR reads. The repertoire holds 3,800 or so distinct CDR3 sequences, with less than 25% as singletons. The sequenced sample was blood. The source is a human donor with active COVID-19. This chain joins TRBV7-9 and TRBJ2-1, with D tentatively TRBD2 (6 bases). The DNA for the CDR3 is TGTGCCAGCAGCTTACGGGCTAGCGACTACAATGAGAAGTTCTTC. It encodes CASSLRASDYNEKFF. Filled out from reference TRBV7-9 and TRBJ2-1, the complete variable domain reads DTGVSQNPRHKITKRGQNVTFRCDPISEHNRLYWYRQTLGQGPEFLTYFQNEAQLEKSRLLSDRFSAERPKGSFSTLEIQRTEQGDSAMYLCASSLRASDYNEKFFGPGTRLTVL.